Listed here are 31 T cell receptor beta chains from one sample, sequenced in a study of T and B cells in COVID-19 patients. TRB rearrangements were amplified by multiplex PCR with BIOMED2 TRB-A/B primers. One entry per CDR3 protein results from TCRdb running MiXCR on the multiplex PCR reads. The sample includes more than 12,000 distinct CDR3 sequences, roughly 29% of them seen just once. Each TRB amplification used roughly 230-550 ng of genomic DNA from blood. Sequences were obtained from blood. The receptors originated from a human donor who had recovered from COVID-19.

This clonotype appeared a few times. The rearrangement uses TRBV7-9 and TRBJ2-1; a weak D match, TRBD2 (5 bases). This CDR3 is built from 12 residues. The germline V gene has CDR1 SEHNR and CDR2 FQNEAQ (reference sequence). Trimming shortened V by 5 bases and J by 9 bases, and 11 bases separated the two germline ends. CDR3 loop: CASSPDGVEQFF. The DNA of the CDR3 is TGTGCCAGCAGCCCCGACGGGGTTGAGCAGTTCTTC.

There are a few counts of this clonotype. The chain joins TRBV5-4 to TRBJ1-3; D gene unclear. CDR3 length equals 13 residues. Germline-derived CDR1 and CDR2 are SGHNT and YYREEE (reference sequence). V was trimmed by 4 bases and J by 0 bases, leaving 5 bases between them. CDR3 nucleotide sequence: TGTGCCAGCAGCGTCAACTCTGGAAACACCATATATTTT. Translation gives CASSVNSGNTIYF.

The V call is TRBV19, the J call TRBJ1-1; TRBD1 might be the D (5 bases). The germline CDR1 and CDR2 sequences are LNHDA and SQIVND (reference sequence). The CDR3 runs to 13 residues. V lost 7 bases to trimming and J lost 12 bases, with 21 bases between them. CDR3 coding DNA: TGTGCCAGTATCCGGGCGGCCAGGGAGAGAACTTTCTTT. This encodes CASIRAARERTFF.

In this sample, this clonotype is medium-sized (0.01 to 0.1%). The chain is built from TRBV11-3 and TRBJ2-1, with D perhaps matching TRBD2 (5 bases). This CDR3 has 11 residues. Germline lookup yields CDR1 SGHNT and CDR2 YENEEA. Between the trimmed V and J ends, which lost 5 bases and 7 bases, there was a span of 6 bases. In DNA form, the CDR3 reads TGTGCCAGCAGCCGACTAAATGAGCAGTTCTTC. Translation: CASSRLNEQFF.

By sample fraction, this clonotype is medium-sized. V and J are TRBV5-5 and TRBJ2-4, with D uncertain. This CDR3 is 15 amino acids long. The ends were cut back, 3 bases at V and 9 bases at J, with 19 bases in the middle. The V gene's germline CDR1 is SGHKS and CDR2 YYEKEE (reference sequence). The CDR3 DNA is TGTGCCAGCAGCTCAGTACCCGGCCTAGAAGTCATTCAGTACTTC. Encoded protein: CASSSVPGLEVIQYF.

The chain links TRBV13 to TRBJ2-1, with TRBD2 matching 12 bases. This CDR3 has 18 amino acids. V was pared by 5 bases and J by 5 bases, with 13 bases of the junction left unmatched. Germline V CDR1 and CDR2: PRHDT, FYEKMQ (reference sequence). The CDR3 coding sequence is TGTGCCAGCAGCCGTCTAGCGGGAGGGCCTTGGGTTAACAATGAGCAGTTCTTC. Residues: CASSRLAGGPWVNNEQFF.

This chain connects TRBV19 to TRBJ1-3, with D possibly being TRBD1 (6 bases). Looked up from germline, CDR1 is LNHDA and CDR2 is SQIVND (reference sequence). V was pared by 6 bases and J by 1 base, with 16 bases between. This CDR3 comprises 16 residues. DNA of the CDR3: TGTGCCAGTAGGCTACAGGGTGGTGATTCTGGAAACACCATATATTTT. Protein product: CASRLQGGDSGNTIYF.

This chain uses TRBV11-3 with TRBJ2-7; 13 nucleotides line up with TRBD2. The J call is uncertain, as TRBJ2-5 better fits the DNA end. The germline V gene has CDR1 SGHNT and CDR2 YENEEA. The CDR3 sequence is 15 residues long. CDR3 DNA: TGTGCCAGCAGCGGCGCGACTAGCGGGGGGGAGACCCAGTACTTC. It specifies CASSGATSGGETQYF.

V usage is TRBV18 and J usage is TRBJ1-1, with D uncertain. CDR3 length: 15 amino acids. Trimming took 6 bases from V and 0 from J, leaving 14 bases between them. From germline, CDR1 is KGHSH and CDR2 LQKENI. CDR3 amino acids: CASSPTTLLNTEAFF. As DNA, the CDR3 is TGTGCCAGCTCTCCTACGACTCTTCTGAACACTGAAGCTTTCTTT.

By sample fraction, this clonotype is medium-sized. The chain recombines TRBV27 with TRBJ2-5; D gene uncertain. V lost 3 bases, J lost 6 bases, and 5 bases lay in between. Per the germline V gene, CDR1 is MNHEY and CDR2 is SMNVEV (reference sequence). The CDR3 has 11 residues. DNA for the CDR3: TGTGCCAGCAGTTTTGGAAAGACCCAGTACTTC. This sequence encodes CASSFGKTQYF.

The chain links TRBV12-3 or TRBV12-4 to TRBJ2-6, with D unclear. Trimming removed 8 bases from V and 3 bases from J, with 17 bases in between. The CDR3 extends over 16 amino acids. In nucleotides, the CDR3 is TGTGCCAGCGCTCGATCGGGCCTAATTGGGGCCAACGTCCTGACTTTC. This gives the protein CASARSGLIGANVLTF.

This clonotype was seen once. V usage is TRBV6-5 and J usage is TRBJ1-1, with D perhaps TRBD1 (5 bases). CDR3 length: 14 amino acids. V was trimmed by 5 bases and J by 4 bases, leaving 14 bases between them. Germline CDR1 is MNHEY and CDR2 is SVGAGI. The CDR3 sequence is CASSERGLGTEAFF. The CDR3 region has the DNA TGTGCCAGCAGTGAAAGGGGTTTGGGCACTGAAGCTTTCTTT.

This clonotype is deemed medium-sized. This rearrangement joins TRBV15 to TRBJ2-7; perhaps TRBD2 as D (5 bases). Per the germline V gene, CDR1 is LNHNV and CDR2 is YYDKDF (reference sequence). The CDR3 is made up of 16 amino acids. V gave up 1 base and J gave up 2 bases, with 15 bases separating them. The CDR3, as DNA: TGTGCCACCAGCAGAGTATCGGGGAATCTTCCCTACGAGCAGTACTTC. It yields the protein CATSRVSGNLPYEQYF.

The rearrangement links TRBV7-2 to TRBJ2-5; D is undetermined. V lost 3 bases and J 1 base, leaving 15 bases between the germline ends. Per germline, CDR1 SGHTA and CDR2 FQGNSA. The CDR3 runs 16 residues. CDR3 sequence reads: CASSFSPLDGQETQYF. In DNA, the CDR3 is TGTGCCAGCAGCTTCTCCCCTCTCGACGGCCAAGAGACCCAGTACTTC.

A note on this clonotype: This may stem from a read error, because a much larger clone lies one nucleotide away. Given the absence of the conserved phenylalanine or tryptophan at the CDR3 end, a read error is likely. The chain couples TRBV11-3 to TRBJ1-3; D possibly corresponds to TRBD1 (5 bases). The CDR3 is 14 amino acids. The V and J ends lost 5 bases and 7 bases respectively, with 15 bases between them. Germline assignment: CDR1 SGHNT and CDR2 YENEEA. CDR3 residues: CASSPTQGWNTIYY. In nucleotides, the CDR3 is TGTGCCAGCAGCCCCACGCAGGGATGGAACACCATATATTAT.

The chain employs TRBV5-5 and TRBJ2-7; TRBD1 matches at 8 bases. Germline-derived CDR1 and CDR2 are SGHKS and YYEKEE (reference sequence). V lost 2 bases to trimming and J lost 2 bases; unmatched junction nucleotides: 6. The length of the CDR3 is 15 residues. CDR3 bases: TGTGCCAGCAGCTTTCGGGGACAGGCGACCTACGAGCAGTACTTC. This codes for CASSFRGQATYEQYF.

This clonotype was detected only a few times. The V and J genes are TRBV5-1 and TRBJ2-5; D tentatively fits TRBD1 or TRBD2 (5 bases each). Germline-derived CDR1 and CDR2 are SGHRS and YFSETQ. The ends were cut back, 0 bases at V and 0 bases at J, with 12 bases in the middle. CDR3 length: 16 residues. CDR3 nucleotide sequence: TGCGCCAGCAGCTTGGTGGGGGACGCGTACCAAGAGACCCAGTACTTC. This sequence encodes CASSLVGDAYQETQYF.

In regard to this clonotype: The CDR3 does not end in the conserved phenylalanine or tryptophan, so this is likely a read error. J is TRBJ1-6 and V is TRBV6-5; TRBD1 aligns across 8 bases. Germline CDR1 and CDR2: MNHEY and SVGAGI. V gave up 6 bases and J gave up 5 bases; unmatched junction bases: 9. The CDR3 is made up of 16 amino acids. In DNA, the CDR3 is TGTGCCAGCAGACGGATATCGACAGGGGATAATTCACCCCTCCACTTA. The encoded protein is CASRRISTGDNSPLHL.

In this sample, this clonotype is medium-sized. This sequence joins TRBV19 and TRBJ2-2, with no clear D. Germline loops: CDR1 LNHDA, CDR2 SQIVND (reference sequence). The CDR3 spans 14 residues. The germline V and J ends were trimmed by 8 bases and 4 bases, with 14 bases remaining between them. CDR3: CASVSNLRTGELFF. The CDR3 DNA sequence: TGTGCCAGTGTTAGCAACCTCCGCACCGGGGAGCTGTTTTTT.

The CDR3 region is CASSIWQSYNEQYF. For the CDR3, the DNA is TGTGCCAGTAGTATCTGGCAGTCCTACAACGAGCAGTACTTC. The chain couples TRBV19 to TRBJ2-7; D gene ambiguous. The germline V and J ends were trimmed by 3 bases and 5 bases, with 14 bases remaining between them. This CDR3 is 14 amino acids long. CDR1 is LNHDA and CDR2 is SQIVND in the germline V gene (reference sequence).

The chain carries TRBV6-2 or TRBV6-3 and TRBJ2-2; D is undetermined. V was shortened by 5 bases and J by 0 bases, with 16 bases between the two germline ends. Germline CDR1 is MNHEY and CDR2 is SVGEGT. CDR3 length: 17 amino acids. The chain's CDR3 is CASSRPLSPTNTGELFF. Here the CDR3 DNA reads TGTGCCAGCAGTCGACCCCTATCCCCCACGAACACCGGGGAGCTGTTTTTT.

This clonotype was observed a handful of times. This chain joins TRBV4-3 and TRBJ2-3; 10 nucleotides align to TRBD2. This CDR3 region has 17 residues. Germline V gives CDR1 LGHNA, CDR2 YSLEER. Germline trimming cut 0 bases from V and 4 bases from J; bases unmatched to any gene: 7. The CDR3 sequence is CASSQEASGRFADTQYF. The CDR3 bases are TGCGCCAGCAGCCAAGAGGCTAGCGGGAGATTTGCAGATACGCAGTATTTT.

CDR3 nucleotide sequence: TGTGCCAGTAGTATAGCGGGTCTGGGACAGGGTATCAATCAGCCCCAGCATTTT. Translating it yields CASSIAGLGQGINQPQHF. The rearrangement uses TRBV19 and TRBJ1-5; 9 bases match TRBD1. With V trimmed by 1 base and J by 3 bases, 10 bases remained unmatched. Per the germline V gene, CDR1 is LNHDA and CDR2 is SQIVND (reference sequence). This CDR3 spans 18 amino acids.

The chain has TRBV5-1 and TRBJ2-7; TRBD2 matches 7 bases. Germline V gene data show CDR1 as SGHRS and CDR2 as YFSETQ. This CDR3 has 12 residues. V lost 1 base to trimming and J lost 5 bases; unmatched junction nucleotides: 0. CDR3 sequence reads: CASSLSGNEQYF. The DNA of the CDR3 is TGCGCCAGCAGCTTGAGCGGGAACGAGCAGTACTTC.

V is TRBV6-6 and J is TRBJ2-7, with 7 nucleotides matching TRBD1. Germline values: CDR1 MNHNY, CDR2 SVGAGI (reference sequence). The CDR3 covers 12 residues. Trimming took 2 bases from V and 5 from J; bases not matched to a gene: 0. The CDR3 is CASSYGTDEQYF. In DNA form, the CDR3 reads TGTGCCAGCAGTTACGGGACAGACGAGCAGTACTTC.

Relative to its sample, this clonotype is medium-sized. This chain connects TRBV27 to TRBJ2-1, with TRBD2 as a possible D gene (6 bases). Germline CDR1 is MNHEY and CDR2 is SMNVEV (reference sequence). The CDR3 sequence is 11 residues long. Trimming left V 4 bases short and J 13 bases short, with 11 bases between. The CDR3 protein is CASSSGLLQFF. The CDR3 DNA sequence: TGTGCCAGCAGTTCCGGACTACTTCAGTTCTTC.

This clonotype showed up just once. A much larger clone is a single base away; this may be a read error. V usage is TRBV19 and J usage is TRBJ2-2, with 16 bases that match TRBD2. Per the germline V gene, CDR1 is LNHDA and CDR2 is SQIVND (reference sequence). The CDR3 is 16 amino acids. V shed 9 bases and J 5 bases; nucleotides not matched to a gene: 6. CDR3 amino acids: CASTTGLAGGTGELFF. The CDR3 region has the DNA TGTGCCAGCACAACGGGACTAGCGGGGGGGACCGGGGAGCTGTTTTTT.

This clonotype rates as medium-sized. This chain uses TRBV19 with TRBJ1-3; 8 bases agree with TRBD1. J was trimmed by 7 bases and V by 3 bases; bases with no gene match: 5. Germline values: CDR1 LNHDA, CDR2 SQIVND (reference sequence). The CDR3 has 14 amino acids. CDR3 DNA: TGTGCCAGTAGTATGAACAGGGGGAGTAACACCATATATTTT. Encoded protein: CASSMNRGSNTIYF.

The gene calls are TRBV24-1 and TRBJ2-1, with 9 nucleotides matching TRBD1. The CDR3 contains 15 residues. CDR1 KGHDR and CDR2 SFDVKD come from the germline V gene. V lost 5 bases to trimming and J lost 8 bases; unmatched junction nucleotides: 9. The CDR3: CATSVGTGSLDEQFF. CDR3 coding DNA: TGTGCCACCAGTGTTGGGACAGGGAGTTTGGATGAGCAGTTCTTC.

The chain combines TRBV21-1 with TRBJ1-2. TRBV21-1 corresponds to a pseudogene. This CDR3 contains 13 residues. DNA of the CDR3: TGTGCCAGCAGCAAAGCGATAGACTATGGCTACACCTTC. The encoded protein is CASSKAIDYGYTF.

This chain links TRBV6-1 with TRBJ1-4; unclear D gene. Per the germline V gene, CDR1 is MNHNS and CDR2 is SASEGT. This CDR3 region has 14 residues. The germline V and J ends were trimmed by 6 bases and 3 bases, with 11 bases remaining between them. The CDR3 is CASSHRESNEKLFF. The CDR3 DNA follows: TGTGCCAGCAGCCACCGGGAATCTAATGAAAAACTGTTTTTT.